A selection of T cell receptor beta chains follows, all from one sample in a study of blood T cell repertoires in COVID-19. Sequenced by immunoSEQ multiplex PCR; TCRdb stores in-frame clones only, minus some. The table has 150,000 to 200,000 clones, under 90% seen once. Sequenced input: PBMCs or T cells enriched from blood (not recorded which). The source of these receptors is a man in his fifties or sixties who had recovered from COVID-19. CDR3s leave out the opening cysteine and the closing phenylalanine or tryptophan. Fields, in order: J gene, V gene, clone size, CDR3 protein. Clone size is shown for a subset of rows, as once, few, many or a class of expanded clone.

>TRBJ2-1|TRBV29-1|NA
SVGTGAGNEQF
>TRBJ1-6|TRBV5-1|NA
ASSLGQGARNSPLH
>TRBJ2-1|TRBV29-1|once
SVGYSSYNEQF
>TRBJ1-5|TRBV19|NA
ASSGGTGRIGNQPQH
>TRBJ2-7|TRBV6-4|NA
ASRKHRDRSYEQY
>TRBJ1-6|TRBV5-6|NA
ASSAPRRRGYNSPLH
>TRBJ2-1|TRBV25-1|few
ASSQTSGGPLLHNEQF
>TRBJ2-7|TRBV5-4|NA
ASSLEQGYEQY
>TRBJ1-4|TRBV3-1/TRBV3-2|NA
ASSQEGGFNEKLF
>TRBJ1-3|TRBV6-5|NA
ASGRREGGNTIY
>TRBJ1-3|TRBV27|NA
ASSLHQGLSGNTIY
>TRBJ1-6|TRBV7-8|NA
ASSFVQGALH
>TRBJ1-5|TRBV29-1|once
SVADSWGGSNQPQH
>TRBJ1-6|TRBV4-1|NA
ASSQDTTGRRGNSPLH
>TRBJ2-5|TRBV10-1|NA
ALSTTGRRETQY
>TRBJ2-5|TRBV5-4|NA
ASSPGPGGPRETQY
>TRBJ1-1|TRBV29-1|NA
SDMGGDHTEAF
>TRBJ1-3|TRBV9|NA
ASSSRQGGNTIY
>TRBJ2-7|TRBV3-1/TRBV3-2|NA
ASSQGTAGRY
>TRBJ2-3|TRBV29-1|NA
SYSGAGGFTDTQY
>TRBJ1-1|TRBV6-5|NA
ASGWTGADTEAF
>TRBJ2-3|TRBV12-3/TRBV12-4|NA
ASAGAPTDTQY
>TRBJ2-2|TRBV4-1|NA
ASSPREAGELF
>TRBJ1-1|TRBV5-1|NA
ASSLAFGTGGTEAF
>TRBJ1-2|TRBV18|NA
ASSPPTGPHYGYT
>TRBJ1-1|TRBV28|NA
ASSLLRRNTEAF
>TRBJ1-1|TRBV4-3|once
ASSQDLGQNFMNTEAF
>TRBJ2-2|TRBV7-2|NA
ASSSSGGWGPGELF
>TRBJ2-4|TRBV30|NA
AWALAKNIQY
>TRBJ1-4|TRBV5-1|NA
ASSSRTTNEKLF
>TRBJ1-4|TRBV5-8|NA
ASSSGTVNEKLF
>TRBJ1-5|TRBV28|NA
ASSLSVLRVQAAQH